Following are 14 T cell receptor beta chains from one sample sequenced in a study of chemoradiotherapy in HPV16-positive cancers. Profiled with immunoSEQ multiplex PCR; TCRdb holds only in-frame clones, not every one. The data hold about 66,000 clones, with around nine tenths observed a single time. The input for sequencing was blood, taken from a patient who underwent chemoradiotherapy. The receptors come from a human donor with HPV-associated anogenital cancer.

The rearrangement uses TRBV4-2 and TRBJ2-3; TRBD2 matches 10 bases. The CDR3 runs 17 residues. V was clipped by 0 bases and J by 5 bases; unmatched bases: 8. From germline, CDR1 is LGHNA and CDR2 YNFKEQ. The CDR3 DNA reads as TGTGCCAGCAGCCAAGAGTTGAGCGGGGGGGCCGGAGATACGCAGTATTTT. Its translation: CASSQELSGGAGDTQYF.

This clone was seen a few times. V gene TRBV7-8 combines with J gene TRBJ2-5; TRBD2 agrees at 11 bases. From germline, CDR1 is SGHVS and CDR2 FQNEAQ. CDR3 length: 18 residues. V shed 2 bases, J shed 5 bases, and the junction held 13 bases outside the gene matches. As DNA, the CDR3 is TGTGCCAGCAGCTTATATCCCGTTGTCCGACTAGCGGGGGAGACCCAGTACTTC. Protein sequence: CASSLYPVVRLAGETQYF.

The chain is built from TRBV19 and TRBJ1-5; D not certain. This CDR3 contains 14 residues. V was pared by 3 bases and J by 3 bases, with 9 bases between. From germline, CDR1 is LNHDA and CDR2 SQIVND (reference sequence). CDR3 coding DNA: TGTGCCAGTAGTATTTCCCGCACCAATCAGCCCCAGCATTTT. Protein sequence: CASSISRTNQPQHF.

This clone was picked up one time. The V gene is TRBV11-2, the J gene TRBJ2-7; possibly TRBD2 for D (5 bases). The CDR3 loop spans 17 amino acids. Trimming stripped 5 bases from V and 3 bases from J, with 23 bases between. Germline CDR1 is SGHAT and CDR2 is FQNNGV. CDR3 in DNA: TGTGCCAGCAGCCTCTCGCCTAGCCAACTAATGAGCTACGAGCAGTACTTC. It specifies CASSLSPSQLMSYEQYF.

The chain couples TRBV6-6 to TRBJ1-1; 7 bases agree with TRBD1. The CDR3 is 14 amino acids. J gave up 1 base and V 5 bases, and 4 bases lay outside the gene matches. CDR1 is MNHNY, CDR2 SVGAGI, per germline (reference sequence). CDR3: CASSATGRNTEAFF. Written as DNA, the CDR3 is TGTGCCAGCAGTGCGACAGGGAGGAACACTGAAGCTTTCTTT.

The V and J genes are TRBV27 and TRBJ2-2; the D is unclear. Deletions cut 3 bases from V and 0 bases from J, with 11 bases between. The germline V gene has CDR1 MNHEY and CDR2 SMNVEV (reference sequence). The CDR3 runs to 16 residues. The CDR3: CASSLGSQTNTGELFF. The CDR3, as DNA: TGTGCCAGCAGTTTGGGGTCCCAGACGAACACCGGGGAGCTGTTTTTT.

The chain is built from TRBV29-1 and TRBJ1-2; 9 positions agree with TRBD1. The germline CDR1 and CDR2 sequences are SQVTM and ANQGSEA. V lost 4 bases, J lost 12 bases, and 12 bases stayed unmatched. There are 13 residues in the CDR3. Here the CDR3 DNA reads TGCAGCGTTGGGACCGCGGGACAGGGAGTCGACACCTTC. Its translation is CSVGTAGQGVDTF.

The chain uses TRBV10-3 and TRBJ2-7; 7 bases map to TRBD2. Per germline, CDR1 ENHRY and CDR2 SYGVKD. The CDR3 is made up of 14 amino acids. J lost 1 base, V lost 3 bases, and 3 bases had no gene match. The CDR3 region has the DNA TGTGCCATCAGTGACCCGGGGGGTTCCTACGAGCAGTACTTC. Its protein product is CAISDPGGSYEQYF.

The chain uses TRBV5-4 and TRBJ2-7; 7 bases agree with TRBD1. In germline, CDR1 is SGHNT, CDR2 YYREEE (reference sequence). The CDR3 consists of 14 residues. With V trimmed by 4 bases and J by 0 bases, 4 bases remained unmatched. CDR3 region: CASSPDRVSYEQYF. For the CDR3, the DNA is TGTGCCAGCAGCCCCGACAGGGTCTCCTACGAGCAGTACTTC.

The rearrangement uses TRBV6-6 and TRBJ1-2; unclear D gene. This CDR3 is built from 15 residues. Germline-derived CDR1 and CDR2 are MNHNY and SVGAGI (reference sequence). V lost 7 bases to trimming and J lost 3 bases, with 18 bases between them. CDR3 sequence: CASIPWTEDHYGYTF. CDR3 sequence (DNA): TGTGCCAGCATCCCCTGGACCGAGGACCACTATGGCTACACCTTC.

The chain recombines TRBV4-1 with TRBJ2-7; D tentatively fits TRBD1 or TRBD2 (5 bases each). Trimming left V 1 base short and J 2 bases short, with 9 bases between. The germline gives CDR1 MGHRA, CDR2 YSYEKL. The CDR3 is 14 residues long. The CDR3 sequence: CASSQGSGPYEQYF. The CDR3 nucleotides read TGCGCCAGCAGCCAAGGCTCGGGGCCCTACGAGCAGTACTTC.

The CDR3 region is CASSSRGSGSVSETQYF. The CDR3 DNA sequence: TGCGCCAGCAGCTCCCGGGGTAGCGGGAGTGTATCAGAGACCCAGTACTTC. The gene calls are TRBV5-1 and TRBJ2-5; 9 nucleotides agree with TRBD2. The J segment lost 4 bases and the V segment lost 3 bases, leaving 13 bases of the junction unmatched. The CDR3 is made up of 17 amino acids. Germline loops: CDR1 SGHRS, CDR2 YFSETQ.

The chain carries TRBV11-2 and TRBJ2-5, with 13 bases fitting TRBD2. The J segment lost 0 bases and the V segment lost 2 bases, leaving 6 bases of the junction unmatched. CDR3 length: 18 amino acids. The V gene's germline CDR1 is SGHAT and CDR2 FQNNGV. The CDR3 here is CASSLRTSGGLYQETQYF. In nucleotides, the CDR3 is TGTGCCAGCAGCTTAAGGACTAGCGGGGGACTGTACCAAGAGACCCAGTACTTC.

The genes are TRBV19 and TRBJ1-1; unclear D gene. This CDR3 comprises 15 residues. Per germline, CDR1 LNHDA and CDR2 SQIVND (reference sequence). The V end was cut by 7 bases, the J end by 1 base, with 16 bases between. The CDR3 sequence: CASTTSTTPNTEAFF. The CDR3 nucleotides are TGTGCCAGTACCACCTCCACAACCCCGAACACTGAAGCTTTCTTT.